What follows are 26 T cell receptor beta chains derived from one specimen sequenced in a study of CD8 T cells in Susac syndrome. RNA totalling roughly 0.45 to 1 ug underwent reverse transcription with random hexamers. TCRdb independently ran MiXCR on the immunoSEQ multiplex PCR reads; one entry per CDR3 protein. The sample lists roughly 150,000 distinct CDR3 sequences, 90% to 95% occurring once. The sample was CD4+ T cells from PBMCs. The receptors originated from a human donor with Susac syndrome.

This rearrangement joins TRBV19 to TRBJ2-5; D remains ambiguous. The CDR3 consists of 15 residues. The V gene's germline CDR1 is LNHDA and CDR2 SQIVND (reference sequence). Deletions cut 6 bases from V and 5 bases from J, with 19 bases between. CDR3 coding DNA: TGTGCCAGTAGCCAAGGGTCCATGGGTATCGAGACCCAGTACTTC. It yields the protein CASSQGSMGIETQYF.

The J gene is TRBJ2-1, the V gene TRBV27; TRBD1 aligns across 9 bases. Per the germline V gene, CDR1 is MNHEY and CDR2 is SMNVEV (reference sequence). V lost 10 bases and J lost 6; bases outside the gene matches: 4. The CDR3 loop spans 12 amino acids. The CDR3: CATTTGGNEQFF. DNA of the CDR3: TGTGCCACTACGACAGGGGGCAATGAGCAGTTCTTC.

CDR3 nucleotides: TGTGCGTCGGCCCAACCCGGGGACTTTCAAGAGACCCAGTACTTC. Its protein product is CASAQPGDFQETQYF. This sequence joins TRBV7-9 and TRBJ2-5; D perhaps matches TRBD2 (6 bases). Germline V gene lookup returns CDR1 SEHNR and CDR2 FQNEAQ (reference sequence). The CDR3 is 15 amino acids.

In DNA form, the CDR3 reads TGCAGTGCTCAAGGGGGGGGGAACACCGGGGAGCTGTTTTTT. It yields the protein CSAQGGGNTGELFF. This chain joins TRBV20-1 and TRBJ2-2, with D perhaps matching TRBD2 (7 bases). The germline CDR1 and CDR2 sequences are DFQATT and SNEGSKA (reference sequence). The CDR3 contains 14 residues. V shed 5 bases and J shed 1 base, with 11 bases lying between them.

This clonotype was found once. The chain is built from TRBV12-3 or TRBV12-4 and TRBJ2-2; the match to TRBD1 covers 9 bases. CDR3 length equals 14 residues. V lost 4 bases and J lost 5; bases outside the gene matches: 2. CDR3 residues: CASSSTGGTGELFF. CDR3 nucleotide sequence: TGTGCCAGCAGTTCGACAGGGGGAACCGGGGAGCTGTTTTTT.

The chain employs TRBV18 and TRBJ1-1; 8 bases are a match to TRBD1. The V gene's germline CDR1 is KGHSH and CDR2 LQKENI. The V and J ends lost 6 bases and 4 bases, in that order; junction bases with no gene match: 4. The CDR3 has 13 residues. The CDR3: CASSQDRGTEAFF. CDR3 coding DNA: TGTGCCAGCTCCCAAGACAGGGGCACTGAAGCTTTCTTT.

J is TRBJ1-2 and V is TRBV3-1; 7 positions match TRBD1. V lost 4 bases to trimming and J lost 6 bases; unmatched junction nucleotides: 5. This CDR3 spans 13 amino acids. Germline-derived CDR1 and CDR2 are LGHDT and YNNKEL (reference sequence). CDR3 bases: TGTGCCAGCAGCCCGTCGACAGGGCATGGCTACACCTTC. Its protein is CASSPSTGHGYTF.

The chain has TRBV20-1 and TRBJ2-7, with 9 bases identical to TRBD2. The CDR3 runs 14 residues. CDR1 is DFQATT and CDR2 is SNEGSKA in the germline V gene (reference sequence). The trim removed 4 bases at V and 5 bases at J, leaving 9 bases unmatched. The CDR3 nucleotides read TGCAGTGCTATTTATGTAGCGGGGGCGGACGAGCAGTACTTC. Protein sequence: CSAIYVAGADEQYF.

This chain connects TRBV24-1 to TRBJ2-3; D not resolved. V dropped 3 bases and J dropped 1 base, with 4 bases sitting between them. This CDR3 is built from 13 residues. CDR1 is KGHDR, CDR2 SFDVKD, per germline. As DNA, the CDR3 is TGTGCCACCAGTGATGCTGGCACAGATACGCAGTATTTT. The encoded protein is CATSDAGTDTQYF.

The gene calls are TRBV29-1 and TRBJ2-3; TRBD2 aligns across 9 bases. CDR1 and CDR2 (germline): SQVTM, ANQGSEA. The CDR3 runs to 13 residues. The V and J ends lost 7 bases and 2 bases, in that order; junction bases with no gene match: 4. The CDR3 DNA is TGCAGCGAGAGCGGGGGGCCCACAGATACGCAGTATTTT. It encodes CSESGGPTDTQYF.

The sample holds one count of this clonotype. CDR3 sequence reads: CASSLERQFPNYGYTF. The CDR3 DNA reads as TGTGCCAGCAGTTTGGAAAGACAGTTCCCTAACTATGGCTACACCTTC. The chain couples TRBV12-3 or TRBV12-4 to TRBJ1-2, with TRBD1 as a possible D gene (5 bases). V was pared by 3 bases and J by 0 bases, with 14 bases between. This CDR3 is 16 amino acids long.

This clonotype was detected once. The CDR3 DNA reads as TGTGCCACCAGCAGAAGCGCCGGGACTAGCGGGGGGTACAATGAGCAGTTCTTC. This translates into CATSRSAGTSGGYNEQFF. The chain couples TRBV15 to TRBJ2-1, with 15 bases that match TRBD2. The CDR3 totals 18 residues. CDR1 and CDR2 (germline): LNHNV, YYDKDF (reference sequence). V lost 2 bases and J lost 4; bases outside the gene matches: 6. Complete variable domain (other parts from reference TRBV15 and TRBJ2-1): DAMVIQNPRYQVTQFGKPVTLSCSQTLNHNVMYWYQQKSSQAPKLLFHYYDKDFNNEADTPDNFQSRRPNTSFCFLDIRSPGLGDTAMYLCATSRSAGTSGGYNEQFFGPGTRLTVL.

The CDR3 spells CSATSGNTEAFF. CDR3 nucleotide sequence: TGCAGTGCAACCTCGGGGAACACTGAAGCTTTCTTT. The gene calls are TRBV20-1 and TRBJ1-1; unclear D gene. V shed 6 bases and J shed 1 base, with 9 bases lying between them. CDR3 size: 12 residues. Germline loops: CDR1 DFQATT, CDR2 SNEGSKA (reference sequence).

The gene calls are TRBV3-1 and TRBJ2-2; D remains ambiguous. The CDR3 sequence is 15 residues long. V gave up 4 bases and J gave up 1 base, with 10 bases separating them. Germline V gene lookup returns CDR1 LGHDT and CDR2 YNNKEL (reference sequence). CDR3 sequence: CASSPPPVNTGELFF. In nucleotides, the CDR3 is TGTGCCAGCAGCCCACCTCCGGTGAACACCGGGGAGCTGTTTTTT.

J is TRBJ2-3 and V is TRBV29-1; no reliable D call. The CDR3 sequence is 14 residues long. Germline CDR1 is SQVTM and CDR2 is ANQGSEA. Trimming shortened V by 6 bases and J by 6 bases, and 19 bases separated the two germline ends. The CDR3 DNA is TGCAGCGTCCGGGCATGGAGTGGAACGGATACGCAGTATTTT. Translating it yields CSVRAWSGTDTQYF.

This rearrangement joins TRBV5-1 to TRBJ2-5, with a weak D call TRBD2 (5 bases). V was trimmed by 4 bases and J by 1 base, leaving 14 bases between them. The CDR3 sequence is 15 residues long. From germline, CDR1 is SGHRS and CDR2 YFSETQ. CDR3 residues: CASSPNSGLQETQYF. CDR3 bases: TGCGCCAGCAGCCCTAACTCTGGACTCCAAGAGACCCAGTACTTC.

CDR3: CSAPENRGNYGYTF. CDR3 DNA sequence: TGCAGTGCCCCCGAGAACAGGGGGAACTATGGCTACACCTTC. The chain couples TRBV20-1 to TRBJ1-2; 8 nucleotides match TRBD1. The CDR3 consists of 14 residues. The germline CDR1 and CDR2 sequences are DFQATT and SNEGSKA (reference sequence). The V and J ends lost 6 bases and 2 bases, in that order; junction bases with no gene match: 8.

J is TRBJ2-1 and V is TRBV3-1, with D perhaps matching TRBD1 or TRBD2 (6 bases each). Germline CDR1 is LGHDT and CDR2 is YNNKEL (reference sequence). V was clipped by 5 bases and J by 9 bases, with 14 bases between them. This CDR3 region has 13 residues. The CDR3 region is CASSKIRGGEQFF. The CDR3 nucleotides are TGTGCCAGCAGCAAAATCAGGGGAGGTGAGCAGTTCTTC.

The V and J genes are TRBV13 and TRBJ1-4; no definite D call. The CDR3 runs to 16 residues. V lost 4 bases to trimming and J lost 8 bases, with 20 bases between them. Germline CDR1 and CDR2: PRHDT and FYEKMQ (reference sequence). The CDR3 here is CASSSRRSYSGEKLFF. In DNA form, the CDR3 reads TGTGCCAGCAGCTCCCGAAGGTCGTACTCGGGGGAAAAACTGTTTTTT.

CDR3 DNA sequence: TGTGCCAGCTCACCACCAACAAGGGGCGCACGGAACACCATATATTTT. Translating gives CASSPPTRGARNTIYF. The genes are TRBV18 and TRBJ1-3, with D tentatively TRBD1 (5 bases). This CDR3 has 16 amino acids. Germline assignment: CDR1 KGHSH and CDR2 LQKENI. With 0 bases removed from V and 7 bases from J, the gap between germline ends came to 16 bases.

J is TRBJ1-5 and V is TRBV18, with D possibly TRBD1 on 6 matching bases. The CDR3 covers 14 residues. Germline CDR1 KGHSH, CDR2 LQKENI. The V and J ends lost 3 bases and 9 bases respectively, with 15 bases between them. The CDR3 bases are TGTGCCAGCTCACCGGCCGGGGGCCCTTGGCCCCAGCATTTT. Amino acids: CASSPAGGPWPQHF.

The chain couples TRBV6-5 to TRBJ2-7; TRBD2 aligns across 10 bases. Germline V CDR1 and CDR2: MNHEY, SVGAGI. The CDR3 contains 17 residues. Germline trimming cut 0 bases from V and 7 bases from J; bases unmatched to any gene: 12. CDR3 sequence: CASSYSLAGAILGEQYF. The CDR3 DNA reads as TGTGCCAGCAGTTACTCGCTAGCGGGGGCGATATTAGGGGAGCAGTACTTC.

The chain has TRBV11-2 and TRBJ2-1; the match to TRBD2 covers 9 bases. V lost 3 bases to trimming and J lost 10 bases; unmatched junction nucleotides: 7. This CDR3 has 14 amino acids. Germline V gene lookup returns CDR1 SGHAT and CDR2 FQNNGV. CDR3 protein: CASSFSGGTMEQFF. DNA of the CDR3: TGTGCCAGCAGCTTTAGCGGGGGTACAATGGAGCAGTTCTTC.

The rearrangement links TRBV11-2 to TRBJ1-6; TRBD1 is a possible D gene (5 bases). There are 14 residues in the CDR3. The V gene's germline CDR1 is SGHAT and CDR2 FQNNGV. Trimming removed 5 bases from V and 8 bases from J, with 13 bases in between. DNA for the CDR3: TGTGCCAGCAGCCGGGGCAGTCAGGATTCACCCCTCCACTTT. Its protein is CASSRGSQDSPLHF.

This clonotype was recorded only once. This chain uses TRBV5-1 with TRBJ1-5; 7 positions match TRBD1. Germline CDR1 SGHRS, CDR2 YFSETQ. Unmatched junction bases numbered 6, after V lost 4 bases and J lost 5 bases. This CDR3 has 14 residues. CDR3 residues: CASSPGTADQPQHF. CDR3 DNA: TGCGCCAGCAGCCCGGGGACAGCGGATCAGCCCCAGCATTTT.

The chain uses TRBV23-1 and TRBJ1-1; possibly TRBD1 for D (5 bases). TRBV23-1 has ORF status, its function being uncertain. The CDR3 spans 16 residues. Trimming removed 5 bases from V and 4 bases from J, with 20 bases in between. The CDR3 protein is CASSYPGRCLGTEAFF. DNA for the CDR3: TGCGCCAGCAGTTACCCGGGACGCTGTCTGGGCACTGAAGCTTTCTTT.